This T cell receptor beta chain is drawn from a study of cytomegalovirus exposure and HLA in healthy donors. Study findings and constraints: Accurate HLA-A and HLA-B prediction from TCR beta sequences was reported for most subjects. DRB1 had the most TCR associations and HLA-C the fewest, a later analysis found, with rates varying by HLA locus. Per published reports, the classifier diagnosed cytomegalovirus status with high specificity and sensitivity. In vitro experiments confirmed that three CMV-associated chains were specific for CMV antigens.

As to this clone: Antigen: not known.

CDR1 and CDR2 from the germline V gene are MDHEN and SYDVKM. V was pared by 6 bases and J by 8 bases, with 2 bases of the junction left unmatched. This CDR3 has 12 residues. Amplification used 60 Vbeta primers and 13 Jbeta primers. The method was immunoSEQ multiplex PCR; TCRdb's version includes in-frame clones alone and lacks a portion of them. The sample consists of 150,000 to 250,000 clones, 82% of them appearing once. The specimen sequenced was PBMCs. V is TRBV28 and J is TRBJ1-4; the match to TRBD1 covers 8 bases. This TCR was sampled from a woman aged 45-60 years in good health and CMV-seropositive. The CDR3 protein is CASRWTGEKLFF. The CDR3 DNA reads TGTGCCAGCAGATGGACAGGGGAAAAACTGTTTTTT. Drawing the rest from reference TRBV28 and TRBJ1-4, the complete variable domain is DVKVTQSSRYLVKRTGEKVFLECVQDMDHENMFWYRQDPGLGLRLIYFSYDVKMKEKGDIPEGYSVSREKKERFSLILESASTNQTSMYLCASRWTGEKLFFGSGTQLSVL.